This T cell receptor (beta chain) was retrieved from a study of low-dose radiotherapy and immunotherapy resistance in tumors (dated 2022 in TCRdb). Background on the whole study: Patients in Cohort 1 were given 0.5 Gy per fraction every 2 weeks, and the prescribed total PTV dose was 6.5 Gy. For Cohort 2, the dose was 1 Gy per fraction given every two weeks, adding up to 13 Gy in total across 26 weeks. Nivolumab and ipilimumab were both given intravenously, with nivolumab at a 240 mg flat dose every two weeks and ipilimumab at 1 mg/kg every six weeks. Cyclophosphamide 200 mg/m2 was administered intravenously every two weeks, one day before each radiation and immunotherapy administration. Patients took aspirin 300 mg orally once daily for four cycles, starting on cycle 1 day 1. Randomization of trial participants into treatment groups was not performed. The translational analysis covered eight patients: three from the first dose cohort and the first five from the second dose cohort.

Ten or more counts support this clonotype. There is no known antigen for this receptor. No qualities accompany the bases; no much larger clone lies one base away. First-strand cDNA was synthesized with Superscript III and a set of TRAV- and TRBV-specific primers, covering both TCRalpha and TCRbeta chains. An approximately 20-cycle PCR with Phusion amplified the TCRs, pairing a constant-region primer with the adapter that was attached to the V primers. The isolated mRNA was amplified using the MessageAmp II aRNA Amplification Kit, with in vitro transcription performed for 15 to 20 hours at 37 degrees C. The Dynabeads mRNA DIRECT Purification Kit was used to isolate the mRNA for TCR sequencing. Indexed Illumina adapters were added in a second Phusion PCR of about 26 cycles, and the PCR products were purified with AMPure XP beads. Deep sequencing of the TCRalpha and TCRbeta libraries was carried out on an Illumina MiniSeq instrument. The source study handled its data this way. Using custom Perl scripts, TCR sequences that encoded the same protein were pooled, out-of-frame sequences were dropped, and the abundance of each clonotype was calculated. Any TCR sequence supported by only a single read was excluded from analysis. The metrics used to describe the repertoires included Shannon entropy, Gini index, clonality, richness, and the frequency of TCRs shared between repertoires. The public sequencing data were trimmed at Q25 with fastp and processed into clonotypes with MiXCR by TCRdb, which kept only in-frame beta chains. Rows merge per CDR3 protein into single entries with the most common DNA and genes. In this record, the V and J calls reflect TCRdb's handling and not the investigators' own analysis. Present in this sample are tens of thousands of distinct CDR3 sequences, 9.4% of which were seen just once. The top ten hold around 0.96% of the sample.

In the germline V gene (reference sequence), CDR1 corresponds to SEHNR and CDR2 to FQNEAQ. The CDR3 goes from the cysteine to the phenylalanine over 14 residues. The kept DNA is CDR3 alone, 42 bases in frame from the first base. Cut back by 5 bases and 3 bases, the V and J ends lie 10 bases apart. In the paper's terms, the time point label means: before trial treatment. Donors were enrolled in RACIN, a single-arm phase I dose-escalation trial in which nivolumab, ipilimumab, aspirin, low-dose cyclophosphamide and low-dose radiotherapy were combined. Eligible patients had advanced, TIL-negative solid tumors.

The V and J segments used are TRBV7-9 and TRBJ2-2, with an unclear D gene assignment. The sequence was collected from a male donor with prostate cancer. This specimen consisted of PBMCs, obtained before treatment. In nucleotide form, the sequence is TGTGCCAGCAGCCCCATGTATCACACCGGGGAGCTGTTTTTT. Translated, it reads CASSPMYHTGELFF.